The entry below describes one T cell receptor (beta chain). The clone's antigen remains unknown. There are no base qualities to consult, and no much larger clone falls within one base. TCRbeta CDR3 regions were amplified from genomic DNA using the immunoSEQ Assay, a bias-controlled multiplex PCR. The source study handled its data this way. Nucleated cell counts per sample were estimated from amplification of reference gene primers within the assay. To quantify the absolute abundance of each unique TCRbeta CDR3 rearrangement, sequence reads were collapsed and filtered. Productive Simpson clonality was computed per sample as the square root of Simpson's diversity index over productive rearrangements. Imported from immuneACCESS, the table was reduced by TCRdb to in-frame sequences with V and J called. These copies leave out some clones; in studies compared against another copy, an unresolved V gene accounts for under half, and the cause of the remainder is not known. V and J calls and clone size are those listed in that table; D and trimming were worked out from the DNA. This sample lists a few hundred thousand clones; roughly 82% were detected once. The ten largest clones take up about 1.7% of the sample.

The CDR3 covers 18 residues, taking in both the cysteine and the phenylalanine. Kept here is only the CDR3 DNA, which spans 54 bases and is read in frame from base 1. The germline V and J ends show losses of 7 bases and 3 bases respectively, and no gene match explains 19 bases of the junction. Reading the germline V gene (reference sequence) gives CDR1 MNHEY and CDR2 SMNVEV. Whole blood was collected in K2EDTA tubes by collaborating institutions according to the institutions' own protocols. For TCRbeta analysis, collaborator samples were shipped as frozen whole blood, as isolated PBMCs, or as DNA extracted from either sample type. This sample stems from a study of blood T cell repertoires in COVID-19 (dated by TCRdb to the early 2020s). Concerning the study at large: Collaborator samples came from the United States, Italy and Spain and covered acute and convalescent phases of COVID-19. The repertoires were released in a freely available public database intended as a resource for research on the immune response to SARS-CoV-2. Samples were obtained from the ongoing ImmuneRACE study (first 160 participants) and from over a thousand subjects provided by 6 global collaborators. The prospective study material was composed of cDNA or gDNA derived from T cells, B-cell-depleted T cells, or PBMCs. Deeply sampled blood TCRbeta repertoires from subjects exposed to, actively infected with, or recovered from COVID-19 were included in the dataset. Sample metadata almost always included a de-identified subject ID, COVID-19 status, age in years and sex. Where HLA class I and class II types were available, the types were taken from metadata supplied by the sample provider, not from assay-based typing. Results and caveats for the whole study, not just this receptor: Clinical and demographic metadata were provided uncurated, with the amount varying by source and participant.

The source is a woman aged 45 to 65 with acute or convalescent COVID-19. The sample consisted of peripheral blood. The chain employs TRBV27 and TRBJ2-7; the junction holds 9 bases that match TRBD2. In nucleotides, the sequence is TGTGCCAGCACCAGGGCGGGAGGGCCTTACTTTAATTACTACGAGCAGTACTTC. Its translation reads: CASTRAGGPYFNYYEQYF.